This T cell receptor beta chain was found in a study of blood T cell repertoires in COVID-19. Across the study: From T cells, B-cell-depleted T cells, or PBMCs came the material, which was cDNA or gDNA.

This CDR3 region has 14 residues. Germline assignment: CDR1 LGHDT and CDR2 YNNKEL (reference sequence). Trimming took 1 base from V and 1 from J, leaving 7 bases between them. Original data processing: Amplification of reference gene primers was used by the study to estimate nucleated cell counts. Measured with immunoSEQ multiplex PCR; TCRdb has only the in-frame clones, and not every one. That table furnishes V, J and clone size, whereas the DNA furnished D and trimming. The sample has about 220,000 clones, about 87% seen once. The chain recombines TRBV3-1 (or the pseudogene TRBV3-2) with TRBJ1-2; D not resolved. The specimen was PBMCs or T cells enriched from blood (not recorded which). The sequence was collected from a young woman who had recovered from COVID-19. CDR3 loop: CASSQVSINYGYTF. CDR3 sequence (DNA): TGTGCCAGCAGCCAAGTGAGCATTAACTATGGCTACACCTTC.